The sequence of this T cell receptor (beta chain) was determined in a study of T cell repertoires in cytomegalovirus infection. Study information: Epitope selection comprised recently identified HLA-C-restricted CMV epitopes and well-studied HLA-B-restricted CMV epitopes. Both a matching HLA type and CMV infection were indicated by public TCR beta signatures. Findings and limits, study-wide: Ex vivo responses were dominated by HLA-C-restricted CMV-specific TCR beta clonotypes.

TCRdb processed the reads anew with MiXCR; each CDR3 protein has one entry. The table has approximately 280,000 distinct CDR3 sequences, roughly a fifth seen once. Remarks on this clonotype: As yet, its antigen is unknown.

Germline CDR1 LNHNV, CDR2 YYDKDF (reference sequence). Deletions cut 0 bases from V and 6 bases from J, with 24 bases between. This CDR3 has 19 amino acids. The sequence came from a human donor in good health (CMV status not recorded). Some clones in this sample may be carry-over from other donors' samples. Here the sequenced sample was cultured PBMCs, taken from culture after CMV antigen stimulation. V is TRBV15 and J is TRBJ1-5; D is perhaps TRBD1 (6 bases). CDR3 residues: CATSRDNSVNGGAIQPQHF. In DNA form, the CDR3 reads TGTGCCACCAGCAGAGATAATTCTGTTAACGGGGGCGCGATTCAGCCCCAGCATTTT. Based on the CDR3 plus reference TRBV15 and TRBJ1-5, the full variable domain is DAMVIQNPRYQVTQFGKPVTLSCSQTLNHNVMYWYQQKSSQAPKLLFHYYDKDFNNEADTPDNFQSRRPNTSFCFLDIRSPGLGDTAMYLCATSRDNSVNGGAIQPQHFGDGTRLSIL.